This T cell receptor beta chain was identified during a study of OX40 agonist ivuxolimab in advanced cancers. As for the study in general: Patients got intravenous ivuxolimab at 0.01 to 10 mg/kg every 2 weeks. Findings of the study overall: Expanded clones were, on average, more numerous among CD8+ T cells than CD4+.

Sampling of blood occurred at baseline, cycle 4 day 1, and cycle 7 day 1. CDR1 GTSNPN and CDR2 SVGIG come from the germline V gene (reference sequence). The J segment lost 1 base and the V segment lost 5 bases, leaving 2 bases of the junction unmatched. The length of the CDR3 is 13 residues. This clone was seen just once. Its cognate antigen is unknown. Data came from immunoSEQ multiplex PCR; TCRdb stores just in-frame clones and leaves some out. The sample has just under 85,000 clones, about four fifths seen once. This material consisted of CD4+ or CD8+ T cells sorted from blood, taken in a trial of the OX40 agonist ivuxolimab. V usage is TRBV30 and J usage is TRBJ2-5, with 9 bases lining up with TRBD2. The origin of this receptor is an adult with an advanced solid tumor such as melanoma, head and neck, liver or kidney cancer. CDR3 nucleotides: TGTGCCTGGTCACTAGCGGGCCAAGAGACCCAGTACTTC. Its translation: CAWSLAGQETQYF.